These 21 T cell receptor beta chains were sequenced from one sample in a study of OX40 agonist ivuxolimab in advanced cancers. Libraries were prepared by immunoSEQ multiplex PCR; TCRdb keeps only in-frame clonotypes and omits some of them. The sample has about 46,000 clones, about 91% seen once. Here the sequenced sample was CD4+ or CD8+ T cells sorted from blood, taken in a trial of the OX40 agonist ivuxolimab. Receptors were obtained from an adult with an advanced solid tumor such as melanoma, head and neck, liver or kidney cancer.

V gene TRBV6-5 combines with J gene TRBJ2-1; 8 bases match TRBD1. From germline, CDR1 is MNHEY and CDR2 SVGAGI. V was clipped by 7 bases and J by 7 bases; unmatched bases: 6. This CDR3 region has 13 residues. This CDR3 reads CASTGQGANEQFF. The CDR3 nucleotides read TGTGCCAGCACAGGACAGGGAGCGAATGAGCAGTTCTTC.

The chain is built from TRBV27 and TRBJ1-5; D perhaps matches TRBD1 (6 bases). This CDR3 has 15 amino acids. Deletions cut 8 bases from V and 3 bases from J, with 17 bases between. Germline V CDR1 and CDR2: MNHEY, SMNVEV (reference sequence). CDR3 DNA sequence: TGTGCCAGCGCCCGGGACACGCGTTTCAATCAGCCCCAGCATTTT. This codes for CASARDTRFNQPQHF.

This clone is medium-sized by share. The V and J genes are TRBV2 and TRBJ1-5, with D unresolved. CDR1 is SNHLY, CDR2 FYNNEI, per germline. The CDR3 sequence is 12 residues long. Trimming cost V 2 bases and J 7 bases, with 6 bases left between them. Here the CDR3 reads CASSELLQPQHF. The CDR3 DNA reads TGTGCCAGCAGTGAACTTCTCCAGCCCCAGCATTTT.

This clone was observed a single time. This chain links TRBV11-3 with TRBJ2-3, with D perhaps TRBD1 (6 bases). Trimming pared 5 bases from V and 0 bases from J, leaving 12 bases between. CDR3 length equals 15 residues. Germline assignment: CDR1 SGHNT and CDR2 YENEEA. The CDR3 DNA reads as TGTGCCAGCAGCCTTGGACAGTACAGCACAGATACGCAGTATTTT. This translates into CASSLGQYSTDTQYF.

This chain links TRBV4-3 with TRBJ2-1, with TRBD1 matching over 7 bases. The V gene end was trimmed by 4 bases and the J gene end by 2 bases; junction bases not matched to a gene: 5. The V gene's germline CDR1 is LGHNA and CDR2 YSLEER. The CDR3 loop spans 15 amino acids. The DNA for the CDR3 is TGCGCCAGCAGCCGCTCAGGGGGACCCTACAATGAGCAGTTCTTC. As protein: CASSRSGGPYNEQFF.

As regards this clone: At one boundary the junction diverges from the germline segment, which might be a read error. The chain joins TRBV19 to TRBJ1-2, with D maybe TRBD1 (5 bases). The CDR3 has 9 residues. Germline-derived CDR1 and CDR2 are LNHDA and SQIVND (reference sequence). In DNA, the CDR3 is TGTGCCGCAGGACATGGGGAATCCTTC. It is translated as CAAGHGESF.

The J gene is TRBJ2-1, the V gene TRBV18; 7 bases match TRBD2. The CDR3 loop spans 15 amino acids. After removal of 3 bases from V and 6 bases from J, the junction contained 8 bases not matched to a gene. The germline V gene has CDR1 KGHSH and CDR2 LQKENI. The CDR3 region is CASSPRLADGNEQFF. Here the CDR3 DNA reads TGTGCCAGCTCACCTCGGCTAGCGGACGGCAATGAGCAGTTCTTC.

The V gene is TRBV19, the J gene TRBJ2-1, with TRBD2 as a possible D gene (6 bases). The ends were cut back, 1 base at V and 10 bases at J, with 8 bases in the middle. CDR3 length: 12 amino acids. Per the germline V gene, CDR1 is LNHDA and CDR2 is SQIVND (reference sequence). CDR3 DNA: TGTGCCAGTAGTATAGTAGGGAGGGAGCAGTTCTTC. This translates into CASSIVGREQFF.

The rearrangement joins TRBV4-1 to TRBJ2-7, with TRBD2 identical over 9 bases. V was pared by 0 bases and J by 3 bases, with 9 bases of the junction left unmatched. Per the germline V gene, CDR1 is MGHRA and CDR2 is YSYEKL. The CDR3 is 17 residues long. The CDR3 DNA sequence: TGCGCCAGCAGCCAAGATTCTTTGCGGGAGGGCCTCTACGAGCAGTACTTC. Translation: CASSQDSLREGLYEQYF.

The V gene is TRBV7-9, the J gene TRBJ1-2; D gene ambiguous. The CDR3 length is 12 residues. V was cut by 5 bases and J by 7 bases, with 11 bases left in between. Germline V gives CDR1 SEHNR, CDR2 FQNEAQ (reference sequence). Written as DNA, the CDR3 is TGTGCCAGCAGCCCTTTCCCGGTTGGCTACACCTTC. It codes for CASSPFPVGYTF.

The chain is built from TRBV4-1 and TRBJ2-5; TRBD2 agrees at 9 bases. The CDR3 spans 16 residues. V gave up 4 bases and J gave up 4 bases; unmatched junction bases: 10. The germline V gene encodes CDR1 MGHRA and CDR2 YSYEKL. The CDR3 bases are TGCGCCAGCAGCCCCCGGGCGCGGGAGGGCCCAGAGACCCAGTACTTC. Translation: CASSPRAREGPETQYF.

This chain joins TRBV4-2 and TRBJ1-3; the D gene is possibly TRBD1 (5 bases). The CDR3 sequence is 15 residues long. Germline CDR1 is LGHNA and CDR2 is YNFKEQ. Trimming cost V 0 bases and J 6 bases, with 12 bases left between them. The CDR3 region has the DNA TGTGCCAGCAGCCAAGATTGGGGGACCCTAAACACCATATATTTT. Encoded protein: CASSQDWGTLNTIYF.

The chain has TRBV11-2 and TRBJ1-5; the D gene is possibly TRBD1 (5 bases). V gave up 5 bases and J gave up 1 base, with 18 bases separating them. CDR1 SGHAT and CDR2 FQNNGV come from the germline V gene. CDR3 length: 17 amino acids. The CDR3 reads CASSLTGAGWSNQPQHF. The CDR3 nucleotides read TGTGCCAGCAGCCTCACCGGGGCGGGATGGAGCAATCAGCCCCAGCATTTT. Looking up the rest from reference TRBV11-2 and TRBJ1-5 gives the full variable domain: EAGVAQSPRYKIIEKRQSVAFWCNPISGHATLYWYQQILGQGPKLLIQFQNNGVVDDSQLPKDRFSAERLKGVDSTLKIQPAKLEDSAVYLCASSLTGAGWSNQPQHFGDGTRLSIL.

The chain uses TRBV6-6 and TRBJ2-7; D remains ambiguous. Trimming left V 0 bases short and J 5 bases short, with 5 bases between. The V gene's germline CDR1 is MNHNY and CDR2 SVGAGI (reference sequence). This CDR3 has 12 residues. The DNA for the CDR3 is TGTGCCAGCAGTTACTCGGGTCACGAGCAGTACTTC. Translated: CASSYSGHEQYF.

The chain links TRBV7-3 to TRBJ2-7; a weak D match, TRBD2 (5 bases). CDR1 SGHTA and CDR2 FQGTGA come from the germline V gene. V was clipped by 2 bases and J by 7 bases, with 18 bases between them. This CDR3 spans 15 amino acids. DNA of the CDR3: TGTGCCAGCAGCTTATGGTCCGGGGTCGTGGGTGAGCAGTACTTC. Protein: CASSLWSGVVGEQYF.

The chain joins TRBV5-4 to TRBJ2-7; TRBD1 matches 10 bases. The trim removed 3 bases at V and 4 bases at J, leaving 4 bases unmatched. Germline CDR1 is SGHNT and CDR2 is YYREEE (reference sequence). The CDR3 has 14 amino acids. The CDR3 DNA follows: TGTGCCAGCAGCTCACCGGGACAGGGGTACGAGCAGTACTTC. Translating it yields CASSSPGQGYEQYF.

The J gene is TRBJ2-7, the V gene TRBV4-1; 7 nucleotides line up with TRBD1. This CDR3 comprises 17 residues. With V trimmed by 1 base and J by 0 bases, 9 bases remained unmatched. The germline gives CDR1 MGHRA, CDR2 YSYEKL. Here the CDR3 DNA reads TGCGCCAGCAGCCAAGGGGCCGGGACAGCAGTCTCCTACGAGCAGTACGTC. This sequence encodes CASSQGAGTAVSYEQYV.

The rearrangement joins TRBV27 to TRBJ2-3, with unresolved D. V was cut by 2 bases and J by 7 bases, with 10 bases left in between. Germline CDR1 and CDR2: MNHEY and SMNVEV (reference sequence). The CDR3 spans 13 residues. CDR3 amino acids: CASSLDSSHTQYF. The DNA for the CDR3 is TGTGCCAGCAGTTTAGACTCCTCACATACGCAGTATTTT.

This chain links TRBV7-8 with TRBJ1-2; maybe TRBD1 (5 bases). Trimming removed 0 bases from V and 1 base from J, with 12 bases in between. Germline lookup yields CDR1 SGHVS and CDR2 FQNEAQ. The CDR3 covers 16 residues. As DNA, the CDR3 is TGTGCCAGCAGCTTAGCTCAGGGCCCTTATAACTATGGCTACACCTTC. This gives the protein CASSLAQGPYNYGYTF.

The CDR3 DNA sequence: TGTGCCAGCGAACATTTGACAGGGCAGGGGAATGAGCAGTTCTTC. As protein: CASEHLTGQGNEQFF. V and J are TRBV6-1 and TRBJ2-1; 7 bases align to TRBD1. Germline assignment: CDR1 MNHNS and CDR2 SASEGT. With V trimmed by 8 bases and J by 7 bases, 14 bases remained unmatched. The CDR3 contains 15 residues.

The chain joins TRBV9 to TRBJ2-1; D possibly matches TRBD1 or TRBD2 (5 bases each). V was cut by 3 bases and J by 8 bases, with 6 bases left in between. Germline CDR1 is SGDLS and CDR2 is YYNGEE. This CDR3 spans 11 amino acids. The CDR3, as DNA: TGTGCCAGCAGCGCGGGACATGAGCAGTTCTTC. This sequence encodes CASSAGHEQFF.